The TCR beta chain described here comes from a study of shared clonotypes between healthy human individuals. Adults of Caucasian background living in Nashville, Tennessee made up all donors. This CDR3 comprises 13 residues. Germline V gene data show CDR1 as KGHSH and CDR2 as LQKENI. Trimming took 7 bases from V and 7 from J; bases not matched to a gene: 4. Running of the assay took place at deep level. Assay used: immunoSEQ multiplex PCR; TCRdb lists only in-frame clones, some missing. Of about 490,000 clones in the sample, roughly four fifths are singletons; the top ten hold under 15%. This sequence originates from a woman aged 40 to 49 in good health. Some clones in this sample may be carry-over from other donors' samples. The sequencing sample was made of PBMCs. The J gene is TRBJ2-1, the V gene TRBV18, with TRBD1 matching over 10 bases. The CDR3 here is CASWTGGLNEQFF. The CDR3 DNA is TGTGCCAGCTGGACAGGGGGGTTAAATGAGCAGTTCTTC.